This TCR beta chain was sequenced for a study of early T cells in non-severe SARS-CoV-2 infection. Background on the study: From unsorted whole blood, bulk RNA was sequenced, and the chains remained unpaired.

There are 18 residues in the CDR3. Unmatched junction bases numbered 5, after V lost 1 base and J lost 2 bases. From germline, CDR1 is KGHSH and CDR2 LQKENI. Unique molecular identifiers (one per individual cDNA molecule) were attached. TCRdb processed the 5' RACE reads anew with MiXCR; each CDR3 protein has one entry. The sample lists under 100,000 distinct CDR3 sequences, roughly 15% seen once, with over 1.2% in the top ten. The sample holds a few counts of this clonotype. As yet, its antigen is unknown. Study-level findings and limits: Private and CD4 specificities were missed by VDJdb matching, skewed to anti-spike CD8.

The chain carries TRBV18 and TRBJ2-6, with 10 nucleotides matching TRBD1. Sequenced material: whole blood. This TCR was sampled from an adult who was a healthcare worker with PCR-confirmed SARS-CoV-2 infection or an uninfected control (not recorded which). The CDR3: CASSPRGTGATGANVLTF. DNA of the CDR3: TGTGCCAGCTCACCACGAGGGACAGGGGCAACTGGGGCCAACGTCCTGACTTTC.